These T cell receptor beta chains were read from a single sample in a study of shared clonotypes between healthy human individuals. The data were produced by immunoSEQ multiplex PCR, yet TCRdb's version contains in-frame clones alone and is incomplete. The data hold around 2.5 million clones, with more than 85% observed a single time. The material sequenced was naive CD4+ T cells from PBMCs. Every receptor here comes from a young man in good health. Some clones in this sample may be carry-over from other donors' samples. Each CDR3 is given with its conserved first and last residue. Fields, in order: J gene, clone size, D gene, V gene, CDR3 protein, CDR3 DNA. D genes are given only for firm matches. Size is omitted from some rows. Given values are once, few, many or a class for expanded clones.

TRBJ1-5 | few | - | TRBV29-1 | CSVAGSNQPQHF | TGCAGCGTTGCAGGTAGCAATCAGCCCCAGCATTTT
TRBJ1-4 | - | TRBD1 | TRBV6-5 | CASRRLQGDREKLFF | TGTGCCAGCAGACGGTTACAGGGGGATAGGGAAAAACTGTTTTTT
TRBJ1-3 | - | TRBD1 | TRBV5-1 | CASSLTGEEGNTIYF | TGCGCCAGCAGCTTAACAGGGGAAGAGGGAAACACCATATATTTT
TRBJ1-1 | - | - | TRBV2 | CASSSDRNTEAFF | TGTGCCAGCAGCTCCGACAGGAACACTGAAGCTTTCTTT
TRBJ1-1 | - | - | TRBV27 | CASTQGTGGGNTEAFF | TGTGCCAGCACCCAAGGGACCGGGGGTGGGAACACTGAAGCTTTCTTT
TRBJ2-5 | - | TRBD2 | TRBV14 | CASSPGPGRAYETQYF | TGTGCCAGCAGCCCCGGTCCCGGGAGGGCCTACGAGACCCAGTACTTC
TRBJ2-1 | - | - | TRBV28 | CASSLGPAVENEQFF | TGTGCCAGCAGTCTGGGACCGGCGGTCGAAAATGAGCAGTTCTTC
TRBJ1-2 | - | - | TRBV5-1 | CASSQGTNLYGYTF | TGCGCCAGCAGCCAGGGGACCAATTTATATGGCTACACCTTC
TRBJ1-5 | - | - | TRBV9 | CASSVDVGQPQHF | TGTGCCAGCAGCGTAGATGTGGGCCAGCCCCAGCATTTT
TRBJ2-2 | - | TRBD2 | TRBV5-1 | CASSTRTSGRAYDTGELFF | TGCGCCAGCAGCACCCGGACTAGCGGGAGGGCCTATGACACCGGGGAGCTGTTTTTT
TRBJ1-3 | - | - | TRBV5-3 | CARSLSSGKGNTIYF | TGTGCCAGAAGCTTGAGCTCAGGGAAGGGAAACACCATATATTTT
TRBJ1-1 | few | - | TRBV5-1 | CASSRGTNTEAFF | TGCGCCAGCAGCCGAGGAACGAACACTGAAGCTTTCTTT
TRBJ2-5 | - | - | TRBV2 | CASSEDARSETQYF | TGTGCCAGCAGTGAAGATGCCAGGTCAGAGACCCAGTACTTC
TRBJ1-4 | - | - | TRBV7-8 | CASSLGGSSATNEKLFF | TGTGCCAGCAGCTTAGGAGGCTCGTCTGCAACTAATGAAAAACTGTTTTTT
TRBJ2-7 | - | - | TRBV7-7 | CASSHLPGPSSYEQYF | TGTGCCAGCAGCCACCTCCCGGGGCCCAGCTCCTACGAGCAGTACTTC
TRBJ2-6 | - | TRBD2 | TRBV19 | CASSRTSSGGANVLTF | TGTGCCAGTAGTAGGACTAGTTCGGGTGGGGCCAACGTCCTGACTTTC
TRBJ2-1 | - | - | TRBV18 | CASSPRTDSRNEQFF | TGTGCCAGCTCACCACGGACAGACAGCCGCAATGAGCAGTTCTTC
TRBJ2-2 | - | - | TRBV2 | CASSEFGGGYTGELFF | TGTGCCAGCAGTGAATTCGGGGGCGGGTATACCGGGGAGCTGTTTTTT
TRBJ2-5 | once | TRBD2 | TRBV5-5 | CASSPLAGLEETQYF | TGTGCCAGCAGCCCCTTAGCGGGATTGGAAGAGACCCAGTACTTC
TRBJ1-3 | - | - | TRBV6-5 | CASRTGSGNTIYF | TGTGCCAGCAGAACAGGCTCTGGAAACACCATATATTTT
TRBJ1-1 | once | - | TRBV7-2 | CASSPGLGVNTEAFF | TGTGCCAGCAGCCCGGGGCTAGGGGTGAACACTGAAGCTTTCTTT
TRBJ2-7 | - | - | TRBV28 | CASSPPRGPTYEQYF | TGTGCCAGCAGTCCACCCCGTGGGCCCACCTACGAGCAGTACTTC
TRBJ2-2 | once | - | TRBV28 | CASSGTQNTGELFF | TGTGCCAGCAGTGGGACACAGAACACCGGGGAGCTGTTTTTT
TRBJ2-1 | - | - | TRBV11-2 | CASGALWGSGDEQFF | TGTGCCAGCGGAGCGTTATGGGGGTCGGGGGATGAGCAGTTCTTC
TRBJ1-1 | - | - | TRBV5-1 | CASSLLQGNTEAFF | TGCGCCAGCAGCTTGCTCCAGGGGAACACTGAAGCTTTCTTT
TRBJ1-2 | - | - | TRBV21-1 | CASIPAGAELIIYYGYTF | TGTGCCAGCATCCCGGCCGGCGCGGAGTTGATTATCTACTATGGCTACACCTTC
TRBJ2-7 | - | - | TRBV6-8 | CASSSPVPGNAYEQYF | TGTGCCAGCAGCTCCCCGGTCCCGGGCAACGCCTACGAGCAGTACTTC
TRBJ1-1 | - | TRBD1 | TRBV11-2 | CASSTRTGGAGENTEAFF | TGTGCCAGCAGCACCCGGACAGGGGGCGCCGGCGAGAACACTGAAGCTTTCTTT
TRBJ2-1 | - | TRBD1 | TRBV18 | CASSSGTGGLDEQFF | TGTGCCAGCTCATCCGGGACAGGGGGCTTAGATGAGCAGTTCTTC
TRBJ2-2 | - | - | TRBV9 | CASSVDMGGSSSGELFF | TGTGCCAGCAGCGTAGATATGGGGGGATCTAGCTCCGGGGAGCTGTTTTTT
TRBJ2-5 | few | - | TRBV5-1 | CASSLVQEETQYF | TGCGCCAGCAGCTTGGTTCAGGAAGAGACCCAGTACTTC
TRBJ2-1 | - | - | TRBV6-1 | CASSEGSGSYNEQFF | TGTGCCAGCAGTGAAGGGTCAGGCTCCTACAATGAGCAGTTCTTC
TRBJ1-2 | - | TRBD1 | TRBV5-8 | CASSRGQVGYGYTF | TGTGCCAGCAGCCGGGGACAGGTGGGCTATGGCTACACCTTC
TRBJ1-1 | - | TRBD1 | TRBV5-1 | CASSRDSQNTEAFF | TGCGCCAGCAGCCGGGACAGTCAGAACACTGAAGCTTTCTTT
TRBJ2-1 | - | - | TRBV7-8 | CASSLGVDREQFF | TGTGCCAGCAGCTTAGGAGTCGACAGGGAGCAGTTCTTC
TRBJ1-5 | - | - | TRBV4-2 | CASSQGTSGPMSNQPQHF | TGTGCCAGCAGCCAAGGGACATCCGGTCCGATGAGCAATCAGCCCCAGCATTTT
TRBJ2-1 | - | - | TRBV7-9 | CASSLELEQFF | TGTGCCAGCAGCTTAGAGCTCGAGCAGTTCTTC